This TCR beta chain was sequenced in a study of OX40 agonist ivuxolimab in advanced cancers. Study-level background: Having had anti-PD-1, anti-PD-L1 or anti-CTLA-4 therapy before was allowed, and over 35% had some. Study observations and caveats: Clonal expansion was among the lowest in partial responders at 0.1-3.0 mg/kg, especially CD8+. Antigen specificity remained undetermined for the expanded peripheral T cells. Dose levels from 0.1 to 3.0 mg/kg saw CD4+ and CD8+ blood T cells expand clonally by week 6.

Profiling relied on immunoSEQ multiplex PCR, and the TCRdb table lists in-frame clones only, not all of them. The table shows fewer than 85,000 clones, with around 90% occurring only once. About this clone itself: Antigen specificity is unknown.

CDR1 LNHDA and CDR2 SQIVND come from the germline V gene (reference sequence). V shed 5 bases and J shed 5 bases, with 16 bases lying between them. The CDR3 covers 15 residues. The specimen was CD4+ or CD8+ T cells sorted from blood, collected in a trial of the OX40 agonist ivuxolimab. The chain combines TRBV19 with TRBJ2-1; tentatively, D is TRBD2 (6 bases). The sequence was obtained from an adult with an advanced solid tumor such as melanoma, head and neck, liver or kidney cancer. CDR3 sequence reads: CASSPLGGRNNEQFF. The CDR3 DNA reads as TGTGCCAGTAGTCCCCTAGGAGGGCGAAACAATGAGCAGTTCTTC.